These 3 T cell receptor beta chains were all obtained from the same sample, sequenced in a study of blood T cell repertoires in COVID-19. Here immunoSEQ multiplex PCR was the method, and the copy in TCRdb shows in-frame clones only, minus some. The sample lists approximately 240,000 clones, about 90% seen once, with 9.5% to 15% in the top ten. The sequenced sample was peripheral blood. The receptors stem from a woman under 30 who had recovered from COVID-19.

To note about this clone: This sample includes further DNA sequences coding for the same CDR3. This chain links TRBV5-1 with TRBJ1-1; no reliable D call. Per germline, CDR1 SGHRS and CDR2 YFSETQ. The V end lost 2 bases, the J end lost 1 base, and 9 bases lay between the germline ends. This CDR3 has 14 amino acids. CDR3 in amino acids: CASSLVGGNTEAFF. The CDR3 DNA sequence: TGCGCCAGCAGCTTAGTAGGCGGGAACACTGAAGCTTTCTTT. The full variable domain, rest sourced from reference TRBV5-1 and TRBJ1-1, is KAGVTQTPRYLIKTRGQQVTLSCSPISGHRSVSWYQQTPGQGLQFLFEYFSETQRNKGNFPGRFSGRQFSNSRSEMNVSTLELGDSALYLCASSLVGGNTEAFFGQGTRLTVV.

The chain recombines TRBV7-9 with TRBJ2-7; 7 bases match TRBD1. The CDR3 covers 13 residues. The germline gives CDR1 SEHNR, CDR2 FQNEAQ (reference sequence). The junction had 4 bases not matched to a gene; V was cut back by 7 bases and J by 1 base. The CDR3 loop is CASTRDSSYEQYF. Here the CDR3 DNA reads TGTGCCAGCACCAGGGACAGTTCCTACGAGCAGTACTTC.

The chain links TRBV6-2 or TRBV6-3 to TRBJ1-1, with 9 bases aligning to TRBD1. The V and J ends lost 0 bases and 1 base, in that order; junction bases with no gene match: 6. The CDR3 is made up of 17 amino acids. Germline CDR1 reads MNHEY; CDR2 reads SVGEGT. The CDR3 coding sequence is TGTGCCAGCAGTTACTCTTTGACAGGGGGGCAGAACACTGAAGCTTTCTTT. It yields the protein CASSYSLTGGQNTEAFF.